One sample yielded the 14 T cell receptor beta chains listed below, sequenced in a study of blood T cell repertoires in COVID-19. This table comes from immunoSEQ multiplex PCR, and its TCRdb copy is limited to in-frame clones, with some not included. The sample lists approximately 120,000 clones, less than 90% occurring once. Sequencing input: PBMCs or T cells enriched from blood (not recorded which). All receptors derive from a man under 40 who had recovered from COVID-19.

The chain has TRBV3-1 (or the pseudogene TRBV3-2) and TRBJ2-1, with no clear D. V lost 5 bases to trimming and J lost 6 bases, with 5 bases between them. This CDR3 contains 11 residues. Germline V gives CDR1 LGHDT, CDR2 YNNKEL (reference sequence). In nucleotides, the CDR3 is TGTGCCAGCAGCACTCGCAATGAGCAGTTCTTC. Translated: CASSTRNEQFF.

In its sample, this clone was seen many times. The rearrangement links TRBV11-2 to TRBJ2-1; 14 bases match TRBD2. J lost 4 bases, V lost 4 bases, and 0 bases had no gene match. This CDR3 spans 15 amino acids. The germline gives CDR1 SGHAT, CDR2 FQNNGV. CDR3 sequence (DNA): TGTGCCAGCAGCTGGACTAGCGGGAGGTACAATGAGCAGTTCTTC. It specifies CASSWTSGRYNEQFF.

The rearrangement joins TRBV7-3 to TRBJ2-5; 8 bases agree with TRBD1. The CDR3 runs to 14 residues. The junction had 4 bases not matched to a gene; V was cut back by 3 bases and J by 4 bases. Germline assignment: CDR1 SGHTA and CDR2 FQGTGA. CDR3 loop: CASSLGQGAETQYF. The CDR3 DNA reads TGTGCCAGCAGCTTGGGGCAGGGGGCAGAGACCCAGTACTTC. Using reference TRBV7-3 and TRBJ2-5 for the parts outside the CDR3, the full variable domain is GAGVSQTPSNKVTEKGKYVELRCDPISGHTALYWYRQSLGQGPEFLIYFQGTGAADDSGLPNDRFFAVRPEGSVSTLKIQRTERGDSAVYLCASSLGQGAETQYFGPGTRLLVL.

The table lists this clone with a count of one. The chain uses TRBV3-1 (or the pseudogene TRBV3-2) and TRBJ2-7; 7 bases are a match to TRBD1. The CDR3 sequence is 15 residues long. V dropped 3 bases and J dropped 6; count of bases not matched to a gene: 11. Germline V CDR1 and CDR2: LGHDT, YNNKEL (reference sequence). The CDR3 nucleotides read TGTGCCAGCAGCCAGACAGGGACACTCCTAGGCGAGCAGTACTTC. The encoded protein is CASSQTGTLLGEQYF.

J is TRBJ2-1 and V is TRBV6-5; 8 bases align to TRBD2. Germline V lookup: CDR1 MNHEY, CDR2 SVGAGI. Germline trimming cut 6 bases from V and 4 bases from J; bases unmatched to any gene: 8. This CDR3 region has 15 residues. CDR3 nucleotides: TGTGCCAGCAGCCCCATAGCGGGGTCGTACAATGAGCAGTTCTTC. Its translation: CASSPIAGSYNEQFF.

The chain uses TRBV4-1 and TRBJ1-1; D possibly corresponds to TRBD1 (5 bases). Trimming stripped 5 bases from V and 5 bases from J, with 15 bases between. Looked up from germline, CDR1 is MGHRA and CDR2 is YSYEKL. CDR3 length: 14 amino acids. As DNA, the CDR3 is TGCGCCAGCAGCACCGCCGTGGGGCAAACTGAAGCTTTCTTT. Its translation is CASSTAVGQTEAFF.

V usage is TRBV19 and J usage is TRBJ2-7, with 7 nucleotides matching TRBD1. Trimming at V came to 6 bases and at J to 2 bases, leaving 7 bases not matched to a gene. The CDR3 contains 14 residues. The germline V gene has CDR1 LNHDA and CDR2 SQIVND (reference sequence). CDR3 in amino acids: CASRPGTEAYEQYF. CDR3 DNA: TGTGCCAGTAGACCCGGGACAGAGGCCTACGAGCAGTACTTC.

The rearrangement links TRBV27 to TRBJ2-7, with a weak D call TRBD2 (6 bases). The CDR3 is 14 residues long. V dropped 4 bases and J dropped 4 bases, with 14 bases sitting between them. Germline-derived CDR1 and CDR2 are MNHEY and SMNVEV (reference sequence). The DNA for the CDR3 is TGTGCCAGCAGTTCTACCCGGGAGCGTTACGAGCAGTACTTC. Translated: CASSSTRERYEQYF.

This clone occurred once. The rearrangement links TRBV25-1 to TRBJ2-7; 7 nucleotides agree with TRBD2. CDR3 length: 15 amino acids. Germline-derived CDR1 and CDR2 are MGHDK and SYGVNS. V dropped 3 bases and J dropped 1; count of bases not matched to a gene: 6. CDR3: CASSEGPGGSYEQYF. DNA for the CDR3: TGTGCCAGCAGTGAGGGCCCGGGGGGATCCTACGAGCAGTACTTC.

The chain has TRBV3-1 (or the pseudogene TRBV3-2) and TRBJ1-5; D possibly corresponds to TRBD1 (6 bases). CDR1 LGHDT and CDR2 YNNKEL come from the germline V gene (reference sequence). The V end lost 7 bases, the J end lost 0 bases, and 10 bases lay between the germline ends. The CDR3 spans 14 residues. This CDR3 is CASTQGYSNQPQHF. The CDR3 DNA reads TGTGCCAGCACACAGGGATATAGCAATCAGCCCCAGCATTTT.

V usage is TRBV4-2 and J usage is TRBJ2-7; 10 positions match TRBD2. The junction had 6 bases not matched to a gene; V was cut back by 5 bases and J by 2 bases. Germline V gene sequence: CDR1 LGHNA, CDR2 YNFKEQ. This CDR3 contains 15 residues. The CDR3 protein is CASSVTSGATYEQYF. CDR3 nucleotides: TGTGCCAGCAGCGTAACTAGCGGGGCAACCTACGAGCAGTACTTC.

The chain links TRBV5-1 to TRBJ1-2; 8 bases are shared with TRBD1. Per the germline V gene, CDR1 is SGHRS and CDR2 is YFSETQ. The V and J ends lost 3 bases and 6 bases, in that order; junction bases with no gene match: 4. This CDR3 comprises 13 residues. CDR3 DNA sequence: TGCGCCAGCAGCTCCGGACAGGGTGATGGCTACACCTTC. It yields the protein CASSSGQGDGYTF.

This clone came up once. J is TRBJ2-7 and V is TRBV4-2, with 9 bases identical to TRBD2. This CDR3 is 14 amino acids long. Germline CDR1 LGHNA, CDR2 YNFKEQ. The V segment lost 3 bases and the J segment 4 bases; nucleotides outside the gene matches: 4. CDR3 residues: CASSHRGREYEQYF. CDR3 DNA: TGTGCCAGCAGCCACCGCGGGAGGGAGTACGAGCAGTACTTC.

V and J are TRBV5-1 and TRBJ2-3; 7 positions match TRBD2. The junction had 6 bases not matched to a gene; V was cut back by 2 bases and J by 0 bases. The CDR3 spans 16 residues. Germline CDR1 reads SGHRS; CDR2 reads YFSETQ. In DNA, the CDR3 is TGCGCCAGCAGCTTCTGGCGGGAGAGTAGCACAGATACGCAGTATTTT. Protein product: CASSFWRESSTDTQYF.